The 26 T cell receptor beta chains given below trace back to one sample, sequenced in a study of response to subunit inactivated influenza vaccine. TCRdb reanalysed the RT-PCR reads using MiXCR and keeps one entry per CDR3 protein. The sample holds approximately 230,000 distinct CDR3 sequences, 12% seen once. Sequenced material: non-naive T cells sorted from PBMCs, taken 14 to 15 days before vaccination. The source of these receptors is a man aged 45-65 years who received an inactivated influenza vaccine.

The V call is TRBV7-9, the J call TRBJ2-1; no clear D gene. There are 13 residues in the CDR3. Germline V CDR1 and CDR2: SEHNR, FQNEAQ (reference sequence). The ends were cut back, 1 base at V and 5 bases at J, with 6 bases in the middle. CDR3 residues: CASSLGQHNEQFF. For the CDR3, the DNA is TGTGCCAGCAGCTTAGGCCAGCACAATGAGCAGTTCTTC.

This clonotype was seen ten or more times. The CDR3 DNA reads as TGCAGCGCCCTGGGGGCTAGCGGGAGGCTGAACACCGGGGAGCTGTTTTTT. The encoded protein is CSALGASGRLNTGELFF. The J gene is TRBJ2-2, the V gene TRBV29-1, with 11 bases lining up with TRBD2. Germline-derived CDR1 and CDR2 are SQVTM and ANQGSEA. The V gene end was trimmed by 7 bases and the J gene end by 1 base; junction bases not matched to a gene: 11. The CDR3 has 17 amino acids.

The sample holds many counts of this clonotype. The chain has TRBV7-9 and TRBJ2-3; no clear D. In germline, CDR1 is SEHNR, CDR2 FQNEAQ (reference sequence). The CDR3 spans 14 residues. Trimming removed 5 bases at V and 2 bases at J, with 11 bases between. CDR3 amino acids: CASSGRYYTDTQYF. In nucleotides, the CDR3 is TGTGCCAGCAGCGGCAGGTACTACACAGATACGCAGTATTTT.

A few counts support this clonotype. Sequence at one end of the junction differs from germline and may be a read error. The V and J genes are TRBV4-1 and TRBJ2-7; 7 nucleotides align to TRBD1. Germline V CDR1 and CDR2: MGHRA, YSYEKL. The CDR3 is 14 residues long. CDR3 amino acids: CASSQYAGTVFAHF. CDR3 in DNA: TGCGCCAGCAGCCAATATGCCGGGACAGTCTTCGCGCACTTC.

This clonotype was observed at least ten times. The chain employs TRBV18 and TRBJ2-7, with a possible D match to TRBD2 (5 bases). Trimming pared 1 base from V and 4 bases from J, leaving 5 bases between. This CDR3 comprises 12 residues. The germline CDR1 and CDR2 sequences are KGHSH and LQKENI. The CDR3 region is CASSPREYEQYF. The DNA of the CDR3 is TGTGCCAGCTCACCACGGGAGTACGAGCAGTACTTC.

The V and J genes are TRBV29-1 and TRBJ1-4, with a tentative D call TRBD1 (5 bases). The germline V gene encodes CDR1 SQVTM and CDR2 ANQGSEA. Trimming stripped 4 bases from V and 8 bases from J, with 11 bases between. This CDR3 has 12 residues. Here the CDR3 reads CSVGDSPEKLFF. CDR3 nucleotides: TGCAGCGTTGGAGACAGTCCAGAAAAACTGTTTTTT. Full variable domain (rest looked up from reference TRBV29-1 and TRBJ1-4): SAVISQKPSRDICQRGTSLTIQCQVDSQVTMMFWYRQQPGQSLTLIATANQGSEATYESGFVIDKFPISRPNLTFSTLTVSNMSPEDSSIYLCSVGDSPEKLFFGSGTQLSVL.

The J gene is TRBJ1-2, the V gene TRBV28, with D hard to call. The CDR3 runs to 12 residues. The V gene's germline CDR1 is MDHEN and CDR2 SYDVKM. V was clipped by 3 bases and J by 7 bases, with 9 bases between them. CDR3 region: CASSFSEVGYTF. In DNA, the CDR3 is TGTGCCAGCAGTTTTTCAGAAGTTGGCTACACCTTC.

The CDR3 DNA follows: TGTGCCAGCAGCCAAGTTGGAGGGGTGGACCATGAGCAGTTCTTC. Encoded protein: CASSQVGGVDHEQFF. The rearrangement joins TRBV4-2 to TRBJ2-1, with D tentatively TRBD2 (6 bases). CDR3 length: 15 amino acids. V lost 1 base and J 8 bases, leaving 15 bases between the germline ends. Germline assignment: CDR1 LGHNA and CDR2 YNFKEQ.

The CDR3: CASLDRLAGANVLTF. DNA of the CDR3: TGTGCCAGCCTGGACCGCTTAGCTGGGGCCAACGTCCTGACTTTC. The chain recombines TRBV2 with TRBJ2-6; D gene uncertain. Looked up from germline, CDR1 is SNHLY and CDR2 is FYNNEI. CDR3 length equals 15 residues. The ends were cut back, 8 bases at V and 2 bases at J, with 13 bases in the middle.

The chain carries TRBV4-3 and TRBJ2-1; 8 positions match TRBD2. Unmatched junction bases numbered 14, after V lost 0 bases and J lost 4 bases. The germline gives CDR1 LGHNA, CDR2 YSLEER. The CDR3 covers 19 residues. CDR3 DNA: TGCGCCAGCAGCCAAGAAGGCGGGAGGCCCTTCGGTTATTACAATGAGCAGTTCTTC. This encodes CASSQEGGRPFGYYNEQFF.

The sample holds many counts of this clonotype. This chain uses TRBV5-1 with TRBJ2-3; D is undetermined. Germline assignment: CDR1 SGHRS and CDR2 YFSETQ. With 0 bases removed from V and 0 bases from J, the gap between germline ends came to 8 bases. The length of the CDR3 is 15 residues. DNA for the CDR3: TGCGCCAGCAGCTTGGCCATGGGGAGCACAGATACGCAGTATTTT. It translates to CASSLAMGSTDTQYF.

The J gene is TRBJ2-3, the V gene TRBV5-1; no clear D gene. In germline, CDR1 is SGHRS, CDR2 YFSETQ. V dropped 1 base and J dropped 1 base, with 13 bases sitting between them. CDR3 length: 16 amino acids. CDR3 in amino acids: CASSLMVVGGTDTQYF. CDR3 nucleotides: TGCGCCAGCAGCTTGATGGTAGTAGGCGGCACAGATACGCAGTATTTT.

The V call is TRBV15, the J call TRBJ2-7; perhaps TRBD1 as D (6 bases). Per the germline V gene, CDR1 is LNHNV and CDR2 is YYDKDF (reference sequence). Trimming removed 2 bases from V and 6 bases from J, with 14 bases in between. This CDR3 has 14 residues. The CDR3 DNA is TGTGCCACCAGCAGAAGATTACAGGGCAGCGAGCAGTACTTC. This translates into CATSRRLQGSEQYF.

This clonotype has a handful of counts. This chain joins TRBV2 and TRBJ2-2; TRBD1 is a possible D gene (5 bases). The germline V gene encodes CDR1 SNHLY and CDR2 FYNNEI. Trimming stripped 10 bases from V and 0 bases from J, with 12 bases between. This CDR3 comprises 14 residues. This CDR3 reads CATRTTANTGELFF. The CDR3 nucleotides are TGTGCCACTCGAACGACAGCGAACACCGGGGAGCTGTTTTTT.

The V gene is TRBV10-3, the J gene TRBJ2-1; TRBD2 agrees at 8 bases. The CDR3 loop spans 14 amino acids. Germline V gene lookup returns CDR1 ENHRY and CDR2 SYGVKD. V lost 2 bases to trimming and J lost 8 bases; unmatched junction nucleotides: 5. The CDR3 DNA reads as TGTGCCATCAGTGAGAGCGGGAGTAGGGATGAGCAGTTCTTC. Translating it yields CAISESGSRDEQFF.

This clonotype was picked up a small number of times. The V gene is TRBV7-9, the J gene TRBJ2-1, with D unresolved. Trimming stripped 5 bases from V and 8 bases from J, with 7 bases between. The CDR3 covers 11 residues. Germline CDR1 reads SEHNR; CDR2 reads FQNEAQ (reference sequence). The CDR3 DNA reads TGTGCCAGCAGCGAGCAAGATGAGCAGTTCTTC. It translates to CASSEQDEQFF.

This clonotype was found many times. The rearrangement links TRBV5-1 to TRBJ2-1; D gene uncertain. The CDR3 contains 12 residues. V lost 4 bases and J lost 5, with 7 bases in between. CDR1 is SGHRS and CDR2 is YFSETQ in the germline V gene. For the CDR3, the DNA is TGCGCCAGCAGCCTGCCGGACAATGAGCAGTTCTTC. It encodes CASSLPDNEQFF.

The rearrangement joins TRBV5-1 to TRBJ1-2, with D possibly being TRBD1 (5 bases). This CDR3 comprises 15 residues. Looked up from germline, CDR1 is SGHRS and CDR2 is YFSETQ. The V end was cut by 4 bases, the J end by 2 bases, with 15 bases between. CDR3 residues: CASSIPGQPNYGYTF. CDR3 sequence (DNA): TGCGCCAGCAGCATCCCCGGACAACCCAACTATGGCTACACCTTC.

V and J are TRBV19 and TRBJ2-1; D unclear. V lost 5 bases and J lost 8, with 10 bases in between. This CDR3 is 12 amino acids long. CDR1 LNHDA and CDR2 SQIVND come from the germline V gene (reference sequence). CDR3 in DNA: TGTGCCAGTAGTCCCGGCCAGTATGAGCAGTTCTTC. Translated: CASSPGQYEQFF.

The chain couples TRBV7-2 to TRBJ2-7; D might be TRBD2 (5 bases). With 5 bases removed from V and 7 bases from J, the gap between germline ends came to 18 bases. Looked up from germline, CDR1 is SGHTA and CDR2 is FQGNSA. CDR3 length: 14 amino acids. DNA of the CDR3: TGTGCCAGCAGCCCCTCCTACGGGATAGAGGAGCAGTACTTC. Protein sequence: CASSPSYGIEEQYF.

This clonotype has ten or more counts. This rearrangement joins TRBV12-3 or TRBV12-4 to TRBJ2-3, with 10 bases matching TRBD2. After removal of 3 bases from V and 6 bases from J, the junction contained 9 bases not matched to a gene. This CDR3 comprises 16 residues. The CDR3 sequence: CASSFMASGRSDTQYF. For the CDR3, the DNA is TGTGCCAGCAGTTTCATGGCTAGCGGGAGATCTGATACGCAGTATTTT.

This clonotype has just a few counts. The rearrangement links TRBV3-1 to TRBJ2-1, with no clear D. Trimming took off 0 bases at V and 8 bases at J, with 8 bases between the two ends. Germline CDR1 LGHDT, CDR2 YNNKEL (reference sequence). The CDR3 totals 13 residues. This CDR3 is CASSQEGGDEQFF. DNA of the CDR3: TGTGCCAGCAGCCAAGAAGGTGGGGATGAGCAGTTCTTC.

This chain uses TRBV7-2 with TRBJ2-3, with TRBD2 matching over 13 bases. Germline CDR1 reads SGHTA; CDR2 reads FQGNSA. The CDR3 extends over 17 amino acids. J lost 6 bases, V lost 5 bases, and 11 bases had no gene match. The CDR3 spells CASSVRLAGGRGDTQYF. As DNA, the CDR3 is TGTGCCAGCAGCGTCAGACTAGCGGGAGGTCGTGGGGATACGCAGTATTTT.

The sample holds a few counts of this clonotype. The chain recombines TRBV28 with TRBJ1-1, with TRBD1 matching 8 bases. Germline values: CDR1 MDHEN, CDR2 SYDVKM. Trimming removed 4 bases from V and 6 bases from J; junction bases left unmatched: 7. The CDR3 totals 14 residues. The CDR3 nucleotides are TGTGCCAGCAGTTCCTCAGGGGGCGCGGCTGAAGCTTTCTTT. It is translated as CASSSSGGAAEAFF. Full variable domain (missing parts from reference TRBV28 and TRBJ1-1): DVKVTQSSRYLVKRTGEKVFLECVQDMDHENMFWYRQDPGLGLRLIYFSYDVKMKEKGDIPEGYSVSREKKERFSLILESASTNQTSMYLCASSSSGGAAEAFFGQGTRLTVV.

The chain employs TRBV20-1 and TRBJ2-1; the D gene is possibly TRBD2 (6 bases). Deletions cut 1 base from V and 8 bases from J, with 15 bases between. CDR1 and CDR2 (germline): DFQATT, SNEGSKA (reference sequence). The CDR3 has 14 amino acids. CDR3 in DNA: TGCAGTGCTAGAGGGGCGGGGATTAGGGATGAGCAGTTCTTC. This codes for CSARGAGIRDEQFF.

This clonotype has more than one count but fewer than ten. The V gene is TRBV12-3 or TRBV12-4, the J gene TRBJ1-5; D is undetermined. The V and J ends lost 2 bases and 1 base respectively, with 6 bases between them. This CDR3 comprises 14 residues. The CDR3: CASSLLQSNQPQHF. The CDR3 bases are TGTGCCAGCAGTTTATTACAGAGCAATCAGCCCCAGCATTTT.